The text below deals with one T cell receptor beta chain. Together with a sample-barcoded 5' primer, a J-beta primer mix was included in a second PCR lasting about 6 to 11 cycles. TCRdb ran MiXCR on the 5' RACE reads and lists one entry per CDR3 protein. The sample holds 730,000 or so distinct CDR3 sequences; about 40% are singletons and the top ten take less than 25%. The data derive from a study of blood T cells in healthy people across ages. The CDR3 extends over 15 amino acids. With 0 bases removed from V and 10 bases from J, the gap between germline ends came to 16 bases. From germline, CDR1 is LNHNV and CDR2 YYDKDF (reference sequence).

The rearrangement links TRBV15 to TRBJ2-1; the D gene is possibly TRBD1 (7 bases). This TCR was sampled from a woman aged 55-75 years in good health. Sequenced material: blood. Written as DNA, the CDR3 is TGTGCCACCAGCAGAGATCCAGGGGGGAGCCACGAGCAGTTCTTC. As protein: CATSRDPGGSHEQFF.